The 11 T cell receptor beta chains reported below all come from one sample, sequenced in a study of post-analysis software for immune sequencing data. What these receptors recognize is not known. TCR beta cDNA libraries included unique molecular identifiers. TCRdb recomputed calls from the PCR reads with MiXCR, one row per CDR3 protein. The sample records hundreds of thousands of distinct CDR3 sequences, roughly 40% being singletons. Study-wide results and limits: Relative to controls, patients had about five TRBV segments at higher frequency, with TRBV5-6, TRBV5-1 and TRBV20-1 among these.

The sample comprised blood. The receptors derive from a girl aged 10 to 17 with multiple sclerosis.

The chain combines TRBV24-1 with TRBJ2-5; D might be TRBD1 (6 bases). The assigned J gene may be wrong: the sequence end matches TRBJ2-7 better. The CDR3 contains 13 residues. The germline V gene has CDR1 KGHDR and CDR2 SFDVKD. The CDR3 region is CATSAAGVREQYF. The CDR3 coding sequence is TGTGCCACCAGTGCGGCAGGGGTTCGCGAGCAGTACTTC.

This clonotype was seen a single time. The V and J genes are TRBV11-2 and TRBJ1-2; D ambiguous. Deletions cut 5 bases from V and 7 bases from J, with 23 bases between. Germline V gene lookup returns CDR1 SGHAT and CDR2 FQNNGV. The CDR3 contains 16 residues. CDR3 loop: CASSGRHTREWSGYTF. The DNA of the CDR3 is TGTGCCAGCAGCGGGCGGCATACGAGGGAGTGGTCTGGCTACACCTTC.

The gene calls are TRBV7-2 and TRBJ2-7; D is unclear. From germline, CDR1 is SGHTA and CDR2 FQGNSA. Trimming removed 2 bases from V and 3 bases from J, with 8 bases in between. CDR3 size: 13 residues. The CDR3 reads CASSLKLGYEQYF. In DNA, the CDR3 is TGTGCCAGCAGCTTAAAGTTAGGCTACGAGCAGTACTTC.

This clonotype was recorded a few times. This CDR3 reads CASSPWTGRENTQYF. CDR3 in DNA: TGCGCCAGCAGCCCGTGGACAGGGAGGGAAAATACGCAGTATTTT. The chain couples TRBV4-1 to TRBJ2-3, with D possibly TRBD1 on 8 matching bases. CDR1 is MGHRA and CDR2 is YSYEKL in the germline V gene. This CDR3 spans 15 amino acids. Trimming shortened V by 4 bases and J by 7 bases, and 18 bases separated the two germline ends.

This clonotype was observed a handful of times. This chain uses TRBV27 with TRBJ1-5; D perhaps matches TRBD1 (5 bases). Germline CDR1 is MNHEY and CDR2 is SMNVEV (reference sequence). V was pared by 1 base and J by 2 bases, with 9 bases between. CDR3 length: 15 amino acids. Here the CDR3 DNA reads TGTGCCAGCAGTTTATGTTGGGGGTGCAATCAGCCCCAGCATTTT. This codes for CASSLCWGCNQPQHF.

This clonotype was counted only a few times. The V and J genes are TRBV7-2 and TRBJ2-1, with no clear D. The CDR3 extends over 15 amino acids. CDR1 is SGHTA, CDR2 FQGNSA, per germline. With 1 base removed from V and 2 bases from J, the gap between germline ends came to 9 bases. The CDR3 is CASSLEVDPYNEQFF. CDR3 coding DNA: TGTGCCAGCAGCTTAGAAGTGGACCCCTACAATGAGCAGTTCTTC.

This clonotype was counted between two and nine times. The chain has TRBV5-1 and TRBJ2-3; 10 bases agree with TRBD2. The ends lost 6 bases at V and 5 bases at J; junction bases unmatched: 6. Looked up from germline, CDR1 is SGHRS and CDR2 is YFSETQ. The CDR3 sequence is 14 residues long. The DNA of the CDR3 is TGCGCCAGCAAGGGACTAGCGACCGGAGATACGCAGTATTTT. Amino acid sequence: CASKGLATGDTQYF.

This clonotype has just a few counts. V is TRBV15 and J is TRBJ1-2; D perhaps matches TRBD1 (6 bases). The CDR3 is 12 amino acids. The V end lost 5 bases, the J end lost 7 bases, and 11 bases lay between the germline ends. Germline V CDR1 and CDR2: LNHNV, YYDKDF (reference sequence). The DNA of the CDR3 is TGTGCCACCAGCCAAGGGGGGGTTGGCTACACCTTC. Its protein is CATSQGGVGYTF.

This clonotype was picked up a small number of times. J is TRBJ2-1 and V is TRBV12-3 or TRBV12-4; D uncertain. The CDR3 is 14 residues long. V gave up 5 bases and J gave up 3 bases, with 11 bases separating them. The CDR3 bases are TGTGCCAGCAGTCCAAGCCGCTTCTACAATGAGCAGTTCTTC. This translates into CASSPSRFYNEQFF.

This clonotype was detected ten times or more. At one of its ends the junction is not consistent with the germline gene, which may arise from a read error. The chain recombines TRBV5-1 with TRBJ2-3; no reliable D call. The CDR3 loop spans 12 amino acids. CDR1 and CDR2 (germline): SGHRS, YFSETQ. DNA for the CDR3: TGTGCCAGCAGCTTACAAGGGGATACGCAGTATTTT. Encoded protein: CASSLQGDTQYF.

The V gene is TRBV9, the J gene TRBJ2-1, with 8 bases identical to TRBD2. V was clipped by 4 bases and J by 4 bases; unmatched bases: 7. Per germline, CDR1 SGDLS and CDR2 YYNGEE. The CDR3 runs to 15 residues. The CDR3 nucleotides are TGTGCCAGCAGCCCCGGCGGGGGGCTTTACAATGAGCAGTTCTTC. The encoded protein is CASSPGGGLYNEQFF.